These 27 T cell receptor beta chains came from one sample sequenced in a study of radiotherapy plus CTLA-4 blockade in lung cancer. Method: immunoSEQ multiplex PCR; TCRdb's copy keeps in-frame clones and lacks some. The sample carries tens of thousands of clones, about three quarters recorded once. Sequenced here: peripheral blood, sampled from a patient treated with radiotherapy plus ipilimumab. The receptor source for this set is a human donor with non-small cell lung cancer who had a partial response to radiotherapy plus ipilimumab.

The chain recombines TRBV9 with TRBJ2-5, with D tentatively TRBD1 (7 bases). V was shortened by 3 bases and J by 5 bases, with 14 bases between the two germline ends. CDR1 is SGDLS, CDR2 YYNGEE, per germline. The CDR3 is 14 amino acids. In DNA, the CDR3 is TGTGCCAGCAGCGGGAGGGGGCTGGGGGAGACCCAGTACTTC. Amino acid sequence: CASSGRGLGETQYF.

The chain combines TRBV6-5 with TRBJ2-5; D is possibly TRBD1 (6 bases). Germline V gene sequence: CDR1 MNHEY, CDR2 SVGAGI. Trimming removed 2 bases from V and 5 bases from J, with 12 bases in between. This CDR3 is built from 14 residues. The CDR3 loop reads CASSYAQGMETQYF. CDR3 bases: TGTGCCAGCAGTTACGCACAGGGTATGGAGACCCAGTACTTC.

This chain joins TRBV11-2 and TRBJ2-5; weak D call: TRBD2 (5 bases). From germline, CDR1 is SGHAT and CDR2 FQNNGV. CDR3 length equals 12 residues. The V and J ends lost 5 bases and 3 bases respectively, with 7 bases between them. The CDR3 DNA reads as TGTGCCAGCAGCCGGACTGAAGAGACCCAGTACTTC. This gives the protein CASSRTEETQYF.

The V and J genes are TRBV11-1 and TRBJ1-3; D gene uncertain. CDR3 length: 14 residues. V was pared by 1 base and J by 0 bases, with 4 bases between. CDR1 SGHAT and CDR2 FQDESV come from the germline V gene (reference sequence). CDR3 DNA: TGTGCCAGCAGCTTAGGACTCTCTGGAAACACCATATATTTT. Amino acid sequence: CASSLGLSGNTIYF.

The chain is built from TRBV7-2 and TRBJ2-7; 8 positions match TRBD1. Germline CDR1 and CDR2: SGHTA and FQGNSA. V trimming: 3 bases; J trimming: 1 base; junction bases outside the gene matches: 5. The CDR3 contains 15 residues. CDR3 sequence (DNA): TGTGCCAGCAGCTTTAACAGGGGGAATTCCTACGAGCAGTACTTC. It encodes CASSFNRGNSYEQYF.

This CDR3 reads CASSSAGARNTEAFF. In DNA, the CDR3 is TGCGCCAGCAGCTCCGCGGGGGCGAGGAACACTGAAGCTTTCTTT. This chain connects TRBV5-1 to TRBJ1-1; D possibly corresponds to TRBD1 (6 bases). CDR1 and CDR2 (germline): SGHRS, YFSETQ. This CDR3 contains 15 residues. Trimming removed 3 bases at V and 1 base at J, with 13 bases between. The variable domain in full, completed from reference TRBV5-1 and TRBJ1-1, reads KAGVTQTPRYLIKTRGQQVTLSCSPISGHRSVSWYQQTPGQGLQFLFEYFSETQRNKGNFPGRFSGRQFSNSRSEMNVSTLELGDSALYLCASSSAGARNTEAFFGQGTRLTVV.

The CDR3 bases are TGCGCCAGCAGCCAAGAAGGGAGGCTCTACGAGCAGTACTTC. This codes for CASSQEGRLYEQYF. The chain employs TRBV4-1 and TRBJ2-7; possibly TRBD2 for D (6 bases). Germline-derived CDR1 and CDR2 are MGHRA and YSYEKL. The germline V and J ends were trimmed by 0 bases and 3 bases, with 9 bases remaining between them. CDR3 length equals 14 residues.

The genes are TRBV6-5 and TRBJ2-3; tentatively, D is TRBD1 (6 bases). The CDR3 length is 15 residues. Between the trimmed V and J ends, which lost 0 bases and 5 bases, there was a span of 12 bases. The germline V gene encodes CDR1 MNHEY and CDR2 SVGAGI. The CDR3: CASSYSAGELDTQYF. The CDR3 bases are TGTGCCAGCAGTTACTCGGCAGGGGAGCTAGATACGCAGTATTTT.

This clone showed up just a few times. The CDR3 coding sequence is TGTGCCAGCAGCTTAACCCAGCGGGGGGATTACGAGCAGTACTTC. Translation gives CASSLTQRGDYEQYF. This chain uses TRBV11-2 with TRBJ2-7; TRBD2 agrees at 9 bases. The V gene end was trimmed by 2 bases and the J gene end by 4 bases; junction bases not matched to a gene: 6. Germline V gives CDR1 SGHAT, CDR2 FQNNGV. The CDR3 spans 15 residues.

The rearrangement joins TRBV9 to TRBJ2-3; 9 nucleotides match TRBD2. Germline V gives CDR1 SGDLS, CDR2 YYNGEE. This CDR3 region has 15 residues. The V segment lost 0 bases and the J segment 4 bases; nucleotides outside the gene matches: 3. This CDR3 reads CASSVVGGGADTQYF. CDR3 nucleotides: TGTGCCAGCAGCGTAGTTGGCGGGGGGGCAGATACGCAGTATTTT.

This sequence joins TRBV4-1 and TRBJ2-5; D is perhaps TRBD1 (6 bases). This CDR3 spans 14 amino acids. V was cut by 4 bases and J by 7 bases, with 16 bases left in between. Germline loops: CDR1 MGHRA, CDR2 YSYEKL. The CDR3 DNA is TGCGCCAGCAGCCCTGAAGGGGCAGGGGCGACCCAGTACTTC. It codes for CASSPEGAGATQYF.

This clone was counted a single time. CDR3 residues: CASSVESMDRRYTF. CDR3 sequence (DNA): TGTGCCAGCAGCGTAGAGTCTATGGACAGGCGCTACACCTTC. The genes are TRBV9 and TRBJ1-2; 7 bases fit TRBD1. This CDR3 is 14 amino acids long. Germline V gene sequence: CDR1 SGDLS, CDR2 YYNGEE. The V segment lost 0 bases and the J segment 9 bases; nucleotides outside the gene matches: 8.

The rearrangement links TRBV7-2 to TRBJ2-5; tentative D call: TRBD2 (6 bases). There are 15 residues in the CDR3. CDR1 and CDR2 (germline): SGHTA, FQGNSA. V was clipped by 5 bases and J by 5 bases, with 18 bases between them. CDR3 in DNA: TGTGCCAGCAGCCCCCGGGACTCCAGCTGGGAGACCCAGTACTTC. Residues: CASSPRDSSWETQYF.

This clone was recorded only once. The chain is built from TRBV12-5 and TRBJ1-1; D is uncertain. V dropped 0 bases and J dropped 1 base, with 9 bases sitting between them. Germline V gene sequence: CDR1 LGHNT, CDR2 FRNRAP. CDR3 length equals 15 residues. CDR3 in amino acids: CASGLVPGGNTEAFF. The CDR3 coding sequence is TGTGCTAGTGGTTTGGTACCAGGAGGGAACACTGAAGCTTTCTTT.

This chain uses TRBV4-2 with TRBJ2-3; 9 bases are a match to TRBD2. The V and J ends lost 2 bases and 3 bases, in that order; junction bases with no gene match: 6. The CDR3 length is 16 residues. CDR1 and CDR2 (germline): LGHNA, YNFKEQ. CDR3: CASSQSAGGGTDTQYF. DNA for the CDR3: TGTGCCAGCAGCCAATCTGCGGGGGGGGGAACAGATACGCAGTATTTT.

This chain connects TRBV9 to TRBJ2-2; 7 bases are shared with TRBD1. The V gene end was trimmed by 4 bases and the J gene end by 1 base; junction bases not matched to a gene: 4. The CDR3 spans 15 residues. Germline CDR1 and CDR2: SGDLS and YYNGEE. The CDR3 sequence: CASSPRTGNTGELFF. CDR3 DNA: TGTGCCAGCAGCCCCAGGACAGGGAACACCGGGGAGCTGTTTTTT.

V and J are TRBV4-3 and TRBJ2-1, with 7 bases fitting TRBD2. Germline CDR1 is LGHNA and CDR2 is YSLEER. V was clipped by 6 bases and J by 1 base; unmatched bases: 12. CDR3 length equals 17 residues. The CDR3 spells CASSQNLAVESYNEQFF. As DNA, the CDR3 is TGCGCCAGCAGTCAGAACCTAGCGGTAGAGTCCTACAATGAGCAGTTCTTC.

The gene calls are TRBV21-1 and TRBJ1-5. TRBV21-1 is termed a pseudogene. This CDR3 comprises 20 residues. CDR3 nucleotides: TGTGCCAGCAGCAAAGAGAGAGAGGGAGGACGGGTATTATTCAATCAGCCCCAGCATTTT. Residues: CASSKEREGGRVLFNQPQHF.

This clone was picked up a small number of times. V usage is TRBV4-1 and J usage is TRBJ2-7, with 9 nucleotides matching TRBD1. Germline V gives CDR1 MGHRA, CDR2 YSYEKL. The CDR3 is made up of 17 amino acids. V was pared by 3 bases and J by 3 bases, with 12 bases of the junction left unmatched. The CDR3 DNA follows: TGCGCCAGCAGCCATGCACCTGCCGGGACAGGGAACTACGAGCAGTACTTC. It encodes CASSHAPAGTGNYEQYF.

The V call is TRBV7-2, the J call TRBJ2-5, with TRBD1 matching over 12 bases. The germline CDR1 and CDR2 sequences are SGHTA and FQGNSA. V was pared by 4 bases and J by 5 bases, with 5 bases of the junction left unmatched. The length of the CDR3 is 15 residues. CDR3 region: CASSWGQGAGETQYF. The CDR3 DNA sequence: TGTGCCAGCAGCTGGGGACAGGGGGCCGGGGAGACCCAGTACTTC.

The chain combines TRBV5-4 with TRBJ2-3, with D possibly TRBD1 on 5 matching bases. CDR3 length equals 14 residues. The V and J ends lost 4 bases and 3 bases respectively, with 12 bases between them. Germline V CDR1 and CDR2: SGHNT, YYREEE (reference sequence). DNA for the CDR3: TGTGCCAGCAGCGTCAGGGCTTTGACAGATACGCAGTATTTT. Encoded protein: CASSVRALTDTQYF.

The rearrangement uses TRBV6-5 and TRBJ2-7; the D gene is possibly TRBD1 (6 bases). V was pared by 10 bases and J by 3 bases, with 22 bases between. The V gene's germline CDR1 is MNHEY and CDR2 SVGAGI. The CDR3 sequence is 15 residues long. CDR3: CATALDRFLLYEQYF. The DNA for the CDR3 is TGTGCCACCGCACTCGACAGGTTCCTTCTCTACGAGCAGTACTTC.

CDR3 amino acids: CASSLGGGNTIYF. CDR3 sequence (DNA): TGTGCCAGCAGTCTGGGGGGTGGAAACACCATATATTTT. V usage is TRBV6-5 and J usage is TRBJ1-3, with D possibly matching TRBD1 (5 bases). V lost 5 bases to trimming and J lost 3 bases, with 8 bases between them. The CDR3 length is 13 residues. The germline CDR1 and CDR2 sequences are MNHEY and SVGAGI.

The gene calls are TRBV6-1 and TRBJ1-2; 7 positions match TRBD1. Germline CDR1 MNHNS, CDR2 SASEGT. The length of the CDR3 is 13 residues. V was pared by 1 base and J by 7 bases, with 3 bases of the junction left unmatched. This CDR3 is CASSEGGTVGYTF. CDR3 in DNA: TGTGCCAGCAGTGAAGGCGGGACAGTTGGCTACACCTTC.

Concerning this clone: One end of the junction varies from germline; a read error may be responsible. The genes are TRBV28 and TRBJ1-2; D not resolved. This CDR3 is 10 amino acids long. The germline CDR1 and CDR2 sequences are MDHEN and SYDVKM. The CDR3: CAIREGGYTF. The DNA for the CDR3 is TGCGCAATTCGGGAGGGTGGCTACACCTTC.

The chain carries TRBV9 and TRBJ2-5; the D gene is possibly TRBD2 (6 bases). This CDR3 contains 12 residues. V was clipped by 1 base and J by 5 bases, with 6 bases between them. CDR1 and CDR2 (germline): SGDLS, YYNGEE. The CDR3 is CASSVRGETQYF. CDR3 in DNA: TGTGCCAGCAGCGTACGGGGGGAGACCCAGTACTTC.

The V call is TRBV7-2, the J call TRBJ1-6; D is unresolved. The CDR3 is 13 amino acids. V dropped 5 bases and J dropped 7 bases, with 9 bases sitting between them. The V gene's germline CDR1 is SGHTA and CDR2 FQGNSA. The CDR3 reads CASSTPGNSPLHF. In DNA, the CDR3 is TGTGCCAGCAGCACTCCGGGAAATTCACCCCTCCACTTT.